This section outlines one TCR beta chain sequence together with its context. Clones were read by immunoSEQ multiplex PCR, and TCRdb kept only the in-frame ones, dropping some. This table has tens of thousands of clones, about nine tenths appearing once. V was trimmed by 4 bases and J by 2 bases, leaving 23 bases between them. The CDR3 contains 18 residues. The germline V gene has CDR1 MNHNS and CDR2 SASEGT. These data come from a study of T cell changes during pregnancy in multiple sclerosis. The rearrangement uses TRBV6-1 and TRBJ2-5; D is perhaps TRBD2 (7 bases). The clonotype was recovered from a female donor in good health, enrolled as a control in a pregnancy study. This specimen was peripheral blood, taken after pregnancy. CDR3 loop: CASSGVGGGPVRQETQYF. The CDR3 DNA sequence: TGTGCCAGCAGTGGGGTAGGGGGGGGGCCGGTACGACAAGAGACCCAGTACTTC.